This entry features one TCR beta chain sequence. Its antigen is unknown. The input lacks base qualities; no much larger clone sits a single base away. CDR1 MNHNY and CDR2 SVGAGI are derived from the germline V gene (reference sequence). Its CDR3 holds 16 amino acids, cysteine through phenylalanine. Kept here is only the CDR3 DNA, which spans 48 bases and is read in frame from base 1. From V the trimming removes 7 bases and from J it removes 4 bases, while the gene matches leave 11 bases of the junction unaccounted for. This entry belongs to a study of T-cell memory formation after mild COVID-19 (dated by TCRdb to the early 2020s). Background for the entire study: TCR sequence clusters from the two donors were largely donor specific. In a couple of donors, T-cell clones that expanded and contracted after mild COVID-19 were tracked by sequencing TCRalpha and TCRbeta repertoires over time. Two young, previously healthy adult volunteers, one female and one male, were included in the cohort.

The sample was run on an Illumina NovaSeq 6000. TCRalpha and TCRbeta cDNA libraries were built by 5'RACE with constant-segment primers, adding sample barcodes and unique molecular identifiers. Trizol reagent was used to extract RNA from every sample. Library amplification was performed in two PCR steps, and a second sample barcode and Illumina TruSeq adapters were introduced in the second step. Libraries were sequenced on an Illumina NovaSeq with 2 x 150 bp paired-end reads. As for the original processing: Demultiplexing of reads and collapsing into UMI-guided consensus sequences were performed with migec v1.2.7. Using mixcr v2.1.11, the UMI consensuses were aligned to TRA and TRB V and J templates and assembled into clonotypes. A clonotype was counted as expanded or contracted only when both edgeR and NoisET called the clonotype significant, with the noise models trained on biological replicates. For edgeR calls, the thresholds were a false discovery rate-adjusted p below 0.01 and a log2 fold-change of 1. As an exploratory analysis of dynamics, max-normalized trajectories of the 1000 most abundant clonotypes were examined by PCA with hierarchical clustering. Separately sequenced CD4+ and CD8+ repertoires were used to assign a CD4 or CD8 phenotype to each responding clone. In-frame beta chains were kept once TCRdb had trimmed the public reads at Q25 with fastp and called clones with MiXCR. Rows are combined by CDR3 protein, so each entry shows the most common genes and DNA. The V and J calls and clone size are TCRdb's, not the authors'. The sample profile shows tens of thousands of distinct CDR3 sequences; 16% of them were found once. The biggest ten clones account for 30% to 35% of the sample.

What the research found in general, with its limitations: Contracting CD4+ clones appeared mostly in the CM and EM memory subsets, whereas CD8+ clones were enriched in EMRA. Whether the second-wave clones peaking on day 37 were SARS-CoV-2 specific was not confirmed. The detection of some responding clones in pre-infection memory suggests that pre-existing cross-reactive memory T cells joined the SARS-CoV-2 response. Balanced CD4/CD8 phenotypes were observed for clones contracting from day 15 to 85, whereas a bias towards CD4+ was observed for a second wave of clones expanding from day 15 to 37. Only a couple of mild cases were covered by the study, and larger cohorts that include severe cases with pre-infection samples were considered necessary.

Ficoll-Paque density gradient centrifugation was used to isolate PBMCs. The V gene is TRBV6-6 and the J gene is TRBJ1-5; 9 bases in the middle match TRBD1. The receptor comes from an adult woman who had mild COVID-19 (a few samples of this study predate the infection). The sample titles of this study are shuffled in the database, so cell type and time point are left out; the donor was told from shared clones. The sample was PBMCs or a T cell subset sorted from them (not recorded which). Read as DNA, the sequence is TGTGCCAGCAATCCACCGACGGGACAGGGAAATCAGCCCCAGCATTTT. Translated, this is CASNPPTGQGNQPQHF.